The 8 T cell receptor beta chains given below trace back to one sample, sequenced in a study of blood T cell repertoires in COVID-19. Profiled with immunoSEQ multiplex PCR; TCRdb holds only in-frame clones, not every one. The sample carries fewer than 200,000 clones, about 88% recorded once. The sequenced sample was peripheral blood. All receptors come from a man aged 55 to 69 with acute or convalescent COVID-19.

Remarks on this clone: Distinct nucleotide sequences in the sample also encode this CDR3. The V call is TRBV9, the J call TRBJ1-1, with a weak D call TRBD1 (6 bases). V lost 3 bases, J lost 0 bases, and 6 bases lay in between. Germline lookup yields CDR1 SGDLS and CDR2 YYNGEE. The CDR3 is made up of 13 amino acids. CDR3 residues: CASSEGVNTEAFF. As DNA, the CDR3 is TGTGCCAGCAGCGAGGGGGTGAACACTGAAGCTTTCTTT.

This clone was recorded a few times. The V call is TRBV18, the J call TRBJ1-6; D call uncertain. V lost 1 base, J lost 8 bases, and 6 bases lay in between. This CDR3 contains 13 residues. The V gene's germline CDR1 is KGHSH and CDR2 LQKENI. CDR3 region: CASSPLPDSPLHF. CDR3 nucleotide sequence: TGTGCCAGCTCACCACTCCCAGATTCACCCCTCCACTTT.

CDR3 coding DNA: TGTGCCAGCAGTGGACAGGGGGGGGCTATAGTCTCTGGGGCCAACGTCCTGACTTTC. Its translation is CASSGQGGAIVSGANVLTF. The chain recombines TRBV28 with TRBJ2-6; TRBD1 matches 10 bases. Germline-derived CDR1 and CDR2 are MDHEN and SYDVKM. The CDR3 length is 19 residues. The V and J ends lost 5 bases and 0 bases, in that order; junction bases with no gene match: 10.

This chain links TRBV9 with TRBJ1-2; TRBD1 might be the D (5 bases). Trimming stripped 6 bases from V and 4 bases from J, with 10 bases between. The length of the CDR3 is 12 residues. Germline values: CDR1 SGDLS, CDR2 YYNGEE. CDR3 loop: CASTNGGYGYTF. The CDR3 DNA reads TGTGCCAGCACCAACGGGGGCTATGGCTACACCTTC.

The CDR3 DNA is TGTGCCTGGAGTGTCAGGTTCCCCTATGGCTACACCTTC. Its protein is CAWSVRFPYGYTF. The gene calls are TRBV30 and TRBJ1-2; no firm D call. V was trimmed by 0 bases and J by 4 bases, leaving 9 bases between them. The germline V gene encodes CDR1 GTSNPN and CDR2 SVGIG (reference sequence). This CDR3 contains 13 residues.

This chain connects TRBV4-3 to TRBJ2-4; TRBD1 matches 7 bases. Germline V gives CDR1 LGHNA, CDR2 YSLEER. The trim removed 4 bases at V and 12 bases at J, leaving 9 bases unmatched. The CDR3 sequence is 13 residues long. The CDR3 loop is CASSPNPTGYQYF. The CDR3 nucleotides are TGCGCCAGCAGCCCCAACCCGACAGGGTATCAGTACTTC.

The genes are TRBV4-3 and TRBJ2-1, with unresolved D. CDR1 is LGHNA and CDR2 is YSLEER in the germline V gene. The CDR3 runs to 15 residues. Trimming took 0 bases from V and 4 from J, leaving 10 bases between them. CDR3 DNA sequence: TGCGCCAGCAGCCAAGAAGCGTCCTATTACAATGAGCAGTTCTTC. Translated, it gives CASSQEASYYNEQFF.

This chain connects TRBV18 to TRBJ1-4, with TRBD1 identical over 8 bases. From germline, CDR1 is KGHSH and CDR2 LQKENI. V lost 3 bases, J lost 5 bases, and 2 bases stayed unmatched. The CDR3 is 14 residues long. This CDR3 reads CASSPGTGNEKLFF. The CDR3 nucleotides are TGTGCCAGCTCACCCGGGACAGGAAATGAAAAACTGTTTTTT.